The rows below give T cell receptor beta chains drawn from one sample of a study of T cells in Graves' hyperthyroidism and ophthalmopathy. TCRdb re-called the multiplex PCR reads with MiXCR, one entry per CDR3 protein. The sample shows approximately 200,000 distinct CDR3 sequences, 15% to 20% of them seen only once. The source material was blood. The receptors were gathered from a man aged 35 to 55 with Graves' hyperthyroidism. Both conserved end residues are part of each CDR3. A D gene is named only where the DNA matches it firmly. Clone size is stated in some rows and not others, as once, few, many or a class when expanded.

size | D | J | V | CDR3 | DNA
few | - | TRBJ2-7 | TRBV5-4 | CASSLWRSAGEQYF | TGTGCCAGCAGCTTGTGGCGGTCAGCGGGTGAGCAGTACTTC
- | - | TRBJ1-4 | TRBV7-9 | CASSLVREGEKLFF | TGTGCCAGCAGCTTAGTCCGGGAAGGTGAAAAACTGTTTTTT
- | - | TRBJ2-4 | TRBV6-1 | CARQGPRDKNIQYF | TGTGCCAGACAGGGACCGAGAGACAAAAACATTCAGTACTTC
- | - | TRBJ1-1 | TRBV5-5 | CASSFVQHTEAFF | TGTGCCAGCAGCTTTGTTCAGCACACTGAAGCTTTCTTT
many | - | TRBJ2-7 | TRBV5-1 | CASSLEVYSYEQYF | TGCGCCAGCAGCTTGGAGGTGTACTCCTACGAGCAGTACTTC
few | - | TRBJ1-5 | TRBV6-1 | CASSGGPGQPQHF | TGTGCCAGCAGTGGAGGCCCGGGACAGCCCCAGCATTTT
few | - | TRBJ2-7 | TRBV7-2 | CASSRTQGSYEQYF | TGTGCCAGCAGCCGTACTCAGGGTTCCTACGAGCAGTACTTC
many | - | TRBJ1-2 | TRBV6-2/TRBV6-3 | CASNPPLGYGYTF | TGTGCCAGCAATCCGCCCCTCGGCTATGGCTACACCTTC
- | TRBD2 | TRBJ2-5 | TRBV20-1 | CSARARLAQETQYF | TGCAGTGCTAGAGCCCGACTAGCGCAGGAGACCCAGTACTTC
- | - | TRBJ1-4 | TRBV20-1 | CSATTSQGEKLFF | TGCAGTGCTACCACCTCGCAGGGAGAAAAACTGTTTTTT
many | TRBD1 | TRBJ2-7 | TRBV28 | CASSSTGGGYEQYF | TGTGCCAGCAGTAGTACAGGGGGCGGATACGAGCAGTACTTC
few | TRBD1 | TRBJ2-3 | TRBV6-1 | CASSGTGHPFTDTQYF | TGTGCCAGCAGTGGGACAGGCCACCCGTTCACAGATACGCAGTATTTT
many | - | TRBJ2-7 | TRBV20-1 | CSARVAMGYEQYF | TGCAGTGCTAGAGTGGCGATGGGCTACGAGCAGTACTTC
- | - | TRBJ2-3 | TRBV6-2/TRBV6-3 | CASSYYGGRDTQYF | TGTGCCAGCAGTTATTACGGGGGTAGGGATACGCAGTATTTT
- | TRBD2 | TRBJ2-7 | TRBV20-1 | CSARDRGGGNNEQYF | TGCAGTGCTAGAGATCGCGGGGGGGGAAACAACGAGCAGTACTTC
many | - | TRBJ1-5 | TRBV28 | CASSPRRTDTSNQPQHF | TGTGCCAGCAGTCCTCGACGAACAGATACAAGCAATCAGCCCCAGCATTTT
many | - | TRBJ2-3 | TRBV7-2 | CASSFPSRTDTQYF | TGTGCCAGCAGCTTCCCCTCTCGAACAGATACGCAGTATTTT
- | - | TRBJ2-1 | TRBV6-1 | CASSDDYNEQFF | TGTGCCAGCAGTGACGACTACAATGAGCAGTTCTTC
many | - | TRBJ2-1 | TRBV7-2 | CASSLGAQADNEQFF | TGTGCCAGCAGCTTAGGGGCACAGGCGGACAATGAGCAGTTCTTC
- | - | TRBJ1-2 | TRBV6-1 | CASSADTNYGYTF | TGTGCCAGCAGTGCGGACACGAACTATGGCTACACCTTC
many | - | TRBJ1-1 | TRBV12-3/TRBV12-4 | CASSPGTVDTEAFF | TGTGCCAGCAGTCCAGGGACGGTGGACACTGAAGCTTTCTTT
many | TRBD2 | TRBJ2-7 | TRBV20-1 | CSARGGLAGDRYEQYF | TGCAGTGCTAGGGGTGGACTAGCGGGGGACCGCTACGAGCAGTACTTC
few | TRBD1 | TRBJ2-1 | TRBV10-3 | CAINTGQGSYNEQFF | TGTGCCATCAATACAGGACAGGGCTCCTACAATGAGCAGTTCTTC
- | TRBD1 | TRBJ1-4 | TRBV20-1 | CSARDRETNEKLFF | TGCAGTGCTAGGGACAGGGAAACTAATGAAAAACTGTTTTTT
few | - | TRBJ1-6 | TRBV6-1 | CAGGLSNSPLHF | TGTGCCGGAGGACTTTCCAATTCACCCCTCCACTTT
few | - | TRBJ2-3 | TRBV7-8 | CASSLAGPSYDMSDTQYF | TGTGCCAGCAGCTTAGCCGGACCATCTTATGACATGTCAGATACGCAGTATTTT
- | TRBD2 | TRBJ2-7 | TRBV7-8 | CASSFDYSGSYEQYF | TGTGCCAGCAGCTTTGACTATAGCGGGAGCTACGAGCAGTACTTC
few | TRBD1 | TRBJ2-2 | TRBV9 | CASSLRTGGGELFF | TGTGCCAGCAGCCTACGGACAGGCGGCGGGGAGCTGTTTTTT
few | TRBD1 | TRBJ1-4 | TRBV14 | CASSLPSAGGNEKLFF | TGTGCCAGCAGCCTCCCTTCGGCAGGGGGAAATGAAAAACTGTTTTTT
many | - | TRBJ1-1 | TRBV28 | CASKNIRDTSIDDEAFF | TGTGCCAGCAAGAATATCCGGGACACCAGTATTGATGATGAAGCTTTCTTT
- | - | TRBJ2-7 | TRBV27 | CASHAGAGSSYEQYF | TGTGCCAGTCACGCCGGGGCGGGTAGCTCCTACGAGCAGTACTTC
- | - | TRBJ2-7 | TRBV4-1 | CASSTSGTLIGSYEQYF | TGCGCCAGCAGCACTTCCGGGACTCTCATCGGGTCCTACGAGCAGTACTTC
many | - | TRBJ2-7 | TRBV7-2 | CASSLPTYYEQYF | TGTGCCAGCAGCCTCCCGACATACTACGAGCAGTACTTC
few | - | TRBJ2-5 | TRBV7-7 | CASSSLPRASDGETQYF | TGTGCTAGCAGCTCCCTTCCCCGGGCTAGCGACGGGGAGACCCAGTACTTC
- | TRBD2 | TRBJ2-3 | TRBV7-2 | CASSFDGLAGGQDTQYF | TGTGCCAGCAGCTTCGATGGACTAGCGGGGGGGCAAGATACGCAGTATTTT
many | - | TRBJ2-1 | TRBV3-1 | CASSQGPGLYEQFF | TGTGCCAGCAGCCAAGGTCCCGGGTTGTATGAGCAGTTCTTC
many | - | TRBJ2-7 | TRBV9 | CASSVRDLSEQYF | TGTGCCAGCAGCGTCAGGGACCTCTCCGAGCAGTACTTC
once | TRBD1 | TRBJ2-7 | TRBV2 | CASSPDRDNEQYF | TGTGCCAGCAGTCCTGACAGGGACAACGAGCAGTACTTC
many | TRBD2 | TRBJ2-5 | TRBV18 | CASSYSGRETQYF | TGTGCCAGCTCCTACTCCGGGAGGGAGACCCAGTACTTC
- | - | TRBJ2-7 | TRBV14 | CASSRGGREQYF | TGTGCCAGCAGCCGGGGTGGTCGCGAGCAGTACTTC
many | TRBD1 | TRBJ2-7 | TRBV11-2 | CASSPTGTEYEQYF | TGTGCCAGCAGCCCAACCGGGACAGAATACGAGCAGTACTTC
many | - | TRBJ1-2 | TRBV30 | CAWSLSGWDDYGYTF | TGTGCCTGGAGTCTCTCTGGTTGGGATGACTATGGCTACACCTTC
many | TRBD2 | TRBJ2-3 | TRBV11-2 | CASSFGGGTDTQYF | TGTGCCAGCAGCTTTGGGGGGGGCACAGATACGCAGTATTTT
many | TRBD1 | TRBJ1-2 | TRBV2 | CASRYRGHGYTF | TGTGCCAGCAGGTACAGGGGCCATGGCTACACCTTC
- | TRBD2 | TRBJ2-3 | TRBV6-4 | CASSDEAGAHPGTDTQYF | TGTGCCAGCAGTGACGAAGCGGGGGCCCATCCCGGCACAGATACGCAGTATTTT
many | - | TRBJ2-3 | TRBV7-3 | CASSKGRTDTDTQYF | TGTGCCAGCAGCAAGGGGAGGACTGACACAGATACGCAGTATTTT